The next 29 T cell receptor beta chains were all read from a single sample in a study of cytomegalovirus exposure and HLA in healthy donors (dated by TCRdb to about 2017). Libraries were constructed by the immunoSEQ multiplex PCR assay. TCRdb took over this immuneACCESS table, retaining in-frame rearrangements with V and J assigned. Such tables are incomplete; in checked studies, under half of the missing clones stem from an unresolved V gene, and the remainder is unexplained. The sample data list tens of thousands of clones, and around 94% of these were observed just once. Together, the top ten hold under 4% of the sample. Material for sequencing was PBMCs. All receptors derive from a woman in her late teens or twenties in good health and CMV-seropositive.

This sequence joins TRBV6-1 and TRBJ1-2; D gene uncertain. The length of the CDR3 is 15 residues. V dropped 5 bases and J dropped 0 bases, with 13 bases sitting between them. Germline CDR1 is MNHNS and CDR2 is SASEGT. CDR3 amino acids: CASSPGMIPNYGYTF. The CDR3 DNA is TGTGCCAGCAGTCCCGGGATGATCCCTAACTATGGCTACACCTTC.

Written as DNA, the CDR3 is TGTGCCAGCAGCTCCAATTACGTTGGGCGGGGGGAAGAAGAGACCCAGTACTTC. Residues: CASSSNYVGRGEEETQYF. The chain is built from TRBV11-2 and TRBJ2-5; 8 nucleotides line up with TRBD2. This CDR3 region has 18 residues. The trim removed 4 bases at V and 3 bases at J, leaving 16 bases unmatched. Germline CDR1 is SGHAT and CDR2 is FQNNGV.

Only a few counts were recorded for this clone. V gene TRBV19 combines with J gene TRBJ2-5; TRBD2 is a possible D gene (6 bases). V was pared by 6 bases and J by 7 bases, with 9 bases between. There are 11 residues in the CDR3. CDR1 and CDR2 (germline): LNHDA, SQIVND (reference sequence). CDR3 loop: CASREGWTQYF. In DNA, the CDR3 is TGTGCCAGTAGGGAGGGGTGGACCCAGTACTTC.

The chain is built from TRBV28 and TRBJ1-2; possibly TRBD1 for D (5 bases). CDR1 and CDR2 (germline): MDHEN, SYDVKM. This CDR3 region has 15 residues. The germline V and J ends were trimmed by 5 bases and 11 bases, with 24 bases remaining between them. CDR3 in amino acids: CASSLGFRDSSLYTF. CDR3 DNA: TGTGCCAGCAGTCTCGGATTCCGGGACTCATCTTTATACACCTTC.

The chain employs TRBV7-9 and TRBJ1-1, with 10 bases lining up with TRBD1. In germline, CDR1 is SEHNR, CDR2 FQNEAQ (reference sequence). V shed 5 bases and J 4 bases; nucleotides not matched to a gene: 1. This CDR3 spans 13 amino acids. The DNA of the CDR3 is TGTGCCAGCAGCCGGACAGGGGGCACTGAAGCTTTCTTT. It encodes CASSRTGGTEAFF.

V is TRBV11-3 and J is TRBJ2-3; weak D call: TRBD2 (6 bases). This CDR3 spans 14 amino acids. CDR1 and CDR2 (germline): SGHNT, YENEEA. V lost 2 bases to trimming and J lost 1 base, with 7 bases between them. The CDR3 reads CASSLRGGTDTQYF. CDR3 coding DNA: TGTGCCAGCAGCTTACGCGGGGGCACAGATACGCAGTATTTT.

The sample holds one count of this clone. The chain links TRBV7-3 to TRBJ2-2; D not resolved. V was trimmed by 6 bases and J by 7 bases, leaving 15 bases between them. Germline V gene lookup returns CDR1 SGHTA and CDR2 FQGTGA. CDR3 size: 14 residues. The CDR3 DNA sequence: TGTGCCAGCAGTCGACAATTCGGAAACGGGGAGCTGTTTTTT. It is translated as CASSRQFGNGELFF.

The rearrangement uses TRBV7-8 and TRBJ1-5, with 8 bases matching TRBD1. CDR3 length: 15 amino acids. Germline loops: CDR1 SGHVS, CDR2 FQNEAQ. The V segment lost 5 bases and the J segment 4 bases; nucleotides outside the gene matches: 7. The chain's CDR3 is CASSPRTGRNQPQHF. CDR3 bases: TGTGCCAGCAGCCCACGGACAGGGAGAAATCAGCCCCAGCATTTT.

V usage is TRBV6-5 and J usage is TRBJ2-1; D gene uncertain. The CDR3 consists of 11 residues. CDR1 is MNHEY and CDR2 is SVGAGI in the germline V gene. The V and J ends lost 7 bases and 8 bases respectively, with 9 bases between them. CDR3 bases: TGTGCCAGCAAAGACTTGTATGAGCAGTTCTTC. Residues: CASKDLYEQFF.

In DNA, the CDR3 is TGTGCCAGCAGTGTAGACTATGGCTACACCTTC. It translates to CASSVDYGYTF. The rearrangement links TRBV2 to TRBJ1-2; D remains ambiguous. Looked up from germline, CDR1 is SNHLY and CDR2 is FYNNEI. The length of the CDR3 is 11 residues. The germline V and J ends were trimmed by 4 bases and 3 bases, with 3 bases remaining between them.

By sample share, this clone is medium-sized (0.01 to 0.1%). This chain connects TRBV2 to TRBJ2-2; 10 nucleotides line up with TRBD1. With V trimmed by 8 bases and J by 7 bases, 7 bases remained unmatched. CDR3 length: 14 residues. CDR1 and CDR2 (germline): SNHLY, FYNNEI. DNA of the CDR3: TGTGCCAGCGGGGGACAGGGGCGGATCGGGGAGCTGTTTTTT. It codes for CASGGQGRIGELFF.

This chain joins TRBV6-5 and TRBJ1-4; D perhaps matches TRBD1 (6 bases). The CDR3 loop spans 14 amino acids. Germline lookup yields CDR1 MNHEY and CDR2 SVGAGI. Trimming pared 4 bases from V and 0 bases from J, leaving 6 bases between. This CDR3 reads CASSWTATNEKLFF. CDR3 in DNA: TGTGCCAGCAGTTGGACAGCAACTAATGAAAAACTGTTTTTT.

The chain employs TRBV7-9 and TRBJ1-2; 8 bases fit TRBD1. The germline V gene has CDR1 SEHNR and CDR2 FQNEAQ (reference sequence). The V segment lost 5 bases and the J segment 8 bases; nucleotides outside the gene matches: 7. The CDR3 loop spans 13 amino acids. CDR3 residues: CASSPRTGYGYTF. CDR3 nucleotides: TGTGCCAGCAGCCCCAGGACAGGGTACGGCTACACCTTC.

This rearrangement joins TRBV5-1 to TRBJ1-1; D might be TRBD1 (5 bases). The CDR3 runs 14 residues. The V end was cut by 4 bases, the J end by 6 bases, with 16 bases between. The germline V gene encodes CDR1 SGHRS and CDR2 YFSETQ. DNA of the CDR3: TGCGCCAGCAGCGCGGGACCTACGTGGGCTGAAGCTTTCTTT. Amino acid sequence: CASSAGPTWAEAFF.

This chain uses TRBV18 with TRBJ1-1, with 12 positions matching TRBD1. In germline, CDR1 is KGHSH, CDR2 LQKENI. The CDR3 is made up of 15 amino acids. V lost 3 bases, J lost 11 bases, and 10 bases stayed unmatched. The CDR3 DNA sequence: TGTGCCAGCTCACCTCCCGGGACAGGGGGCGAAGGGGCTTTCTTT. Its protein product is CASSPPGTGGEGAFF.

The chain joins TRBV28 to TRBJ2-3; 9 nucleotides align to TRBD2. J lost 3 bases, V lost 8 bases, and 6 bases had no gene match. CDR1 is MDHEN and CDR2 is SYDVKM in the germline V gene. The CDR3 loop spans 14 amino acids. In nucleotides, the CDR3 is TGTGCCAGCGCTCGAGCGGGAGGAACAGATACGCAGTATTTT. The encoded protein is CASARAGGTDTQYF.

This chain joins TRBV19 and TRBJ1-2, with D possibly matching TRBD1 (5 bases). Per germline, CDR1 LNHDA and CDR2 SQIVND (reference sequence). This CDR3 has 10 residues. The V and J ends lost 11 bases and 7 bases respectively, with 11 bases between them. Written as DNA, the CDR3 is TGTGCCTCGTTCAGGGTTGGCTACACCTTC. Protein: CASFRVGYTF.

The V call is TRBV19, the J call TRBJ2-7; TRBD2 aligns across 8 bases. Germline CDR1 reads LNHDA; CDR2 reads SQIVND (reference sequence). The CDR3 is made up of 14 amino acids. V lost 7 bases and J lost 4; bases outside the gene matches: 9. The CDR3 DNA is TGTGCCAGTAAGGACGGGGGGGCTGAGTACGAGCAGTACTTC. It specifies CASKDGGAEYEQYF. The entire variable domain, with the rest obtained from reference TRBV19 and TRBJ2-7, is as follows: DGGITQSPKYLFRKEGQNVTLSCEQNLNHDAMYWYRQDPGQGLRLIYYSQIVNDFQKGDIAEGYSVSREKKESFPLTVTSAQKNPTAFYLCASKDGGAEYEQYFGPGTRLTVT.

This rearrangement joins TRBV7-6 to TRBJ2-7; 12 bases fit TRBD2. Looked up from germline, CDR1 is SGHVS and CDR2 is FNYEAQ. V lost 5 bases, J lost 0 bases, and 2 bases stayed unmatched. The CDR3 loop spans 15 amino acids. DNA for the CDR3: TGTGCCAGCAGCCGACTAGCGGGAGACTCCTACGAGCAGTACTTC. Its protein product is CASSRLAGDSYEQYF.

This chain connects TRBV30 to TRBJ1-6; D is undetermined. V shed 2 bases and J shed 2 bases, with 4 bases lying between them. CDR3 length equals 13 residues. The germline V gene encodes CDR1 GTSNPN and CDR2 SVGIG (reference sequence). The CDR3 protein is CAWSSAYNSPLHF. The CDR3 DNA reads TGTGCCTGGAGTTCAGCCTATAATTCACCCCTCCACTTT. The complete variable domain, with remaining parts taken from reference TRBV30 and TRBJ1-6, reads SQTIHQWPATLVQPVGSPLSLECTVEGTSNPNLYWYRQAAGRGLQLLFYSVGIGQISSEVPQNLSASRPQDRQFILSSKKLLLSDSGFYLCAWSSAYNSPLHFGNGTRLTVT.

The chain links TRBV27 to TRBJ2-7, with 7 bases that match TRBD2. The CDR3 runs to 16 residues. Germline V gene lookup returns CDR1 MNHEY and CDR2 SMNVEV (reference sequence). Germline trimming cut 0 bases from V and 2 bases from J; bases unmatched to any gene: 7. The CDR3 sequence is CASSLSLPSGPYEQYF. CDR3 bases: TGTGCCAGCAGTTTATCGTTACCTAGCGGACCCTACGAGCAGTACTTC.

The gene calls are TRBV7-3 and TRBJ2-2, with TRBD2 as a possible D gene (6 bases). Per the germline V gene, CDR1 is SGHTA and CDR2 is FQGTGA. The CDR3 loop spans 16 amino acids. V lost 0 bases, J lost 5 bases, and 13 bases lay in between. The CDR3 DNA reads TGTGCCAGCAGCTTAACGGTGGGGGGACCGACCGGGGAGCTGTTTTTT. This codes for CASSLTVGGPTGELFF.

The CDR3 region has the DNA TGTGCCAGCAGCTTAGGGGGACAAGCAGAGCAGTACTTC. Its protein is CASSLGGQAEQYF. This chain uses TRBV7-9 with TRBJ2-7, with D possibly being TRBD1 (6 bases). The germline V gene has CDR1 SEHNR and CDR2 FQNEAQ (reference sequence). The CDR3 spans 13 residues. V was trimmed by 1 base and J by 7 bases, leaving 11 bases between them.

The rearrangement uses TRBV7-9 and TRBJ1-2, with D perhaps TRBD1 (6 bases). There are 15 residues in the CDR3. CDR1 and CDR2 (germline): SEHNR, FQNEAQ (reference sequence). V was shortened by 5 bases and J by 5 bases, with 18 bases between the two germline ends. CDR3 in DNA: TGTGCCAGCAGCCCACCGGGGGAGGGGGTTTATGGCTACACCTTC. It translates to CASSPPGEGVYGYTF.

This chain uses TRBV28 with TRBJ1-6; a weak D match, TRBD1 (5 bases). CDR1 and CDR2 from the germline V gene are MDHEN and SYDVKM. This CDR3 comprises 13 residues. With 2 bases removed from V and 13 bases from J, the gap between germline ends came to 12 bases. In DNA form, the CDR3 reads TGTGCCAGCAGTTTAAAGGGGAACTACCCCCTCCACTTT. This translates into CASSLKGNYPLHF.

The rearrangement joins TRBV28 to TRBJ2-1; 7 nucleotides align to TRBD1. The germline V gene encodes CDR1 MDHEN and CDR2 SYDVKM. This CDR3 has 14 residues. J was trimmed by 8 bases and V by 4 bases; bases with no gene match: 8. CDR3 bases: TGTGCCAGCAGTTCCCCTGGGACAGCTGATGAGCAGTTCTTC. Translated: CASSSPGTADEQFF. Together with reference TRBV28 and TRBJ2-1, the CDR3 gives the full variable domain: DVKVTQSSRYLVKRTGEKVFLECVQDMDHENMFWYRQDPGLGLRLIYFSYDVKMKEKGDIPEGYSVSREKKERFSLILESASTNQTSMYLCASSSPGTADEQFFGPGTRLTVL.

The J gene is TRBJ2-1, the V gene TRBV4-2; no clear D. The CDR3 is 15 residues long. From germline, CDR1 is LGHNA and CDR2 YNFKEQ. V was clipped by 4 bases and J by 0 bases, with 10 bases between them. The CDR3 spells CASSLPSGSYNEQFF. CDR3 nucleotides: TGTGCCAGCAGCCTCCCTTCGGGCTCCTACAATGAGCAGTTCTTC.

This clone was seen once. The V and J genes are TRBV27 and TRBJ2-1, with D possibly matching TRBD2 (6 bases). Between the trimmed V and J ends, which lost 5 bases and 6 bases, there was a span of 11 bases. The CDR3 contains 13 residues. CDR1 and CDR2 from the germline V gene are MNHEY and SMNVEV (reference sequence). CDR3 in DNA: TGTGCCAGCAGTAGATCACTAGCCAATGAGCAGTTCTTC. Protein: CASSRSLANEQFF.

V usage is TRBV28 and J usage is TRBJ2-3, with 9 bases lining up with TRBD2. This CDR3 has 14 amino acids. V dropped 1 base and J dropped 4; count of bases not matched to a gene: 0. Germline CDR1 reads MDHEN; CDR2 reads SYDVKM. This CDR3 reads CASSLSSGADTQYF. In DNA form, the CDR3 reads TGTGCCAGCAGTTTATCTAGCGGGGCAGATACGCAGTATTTT.